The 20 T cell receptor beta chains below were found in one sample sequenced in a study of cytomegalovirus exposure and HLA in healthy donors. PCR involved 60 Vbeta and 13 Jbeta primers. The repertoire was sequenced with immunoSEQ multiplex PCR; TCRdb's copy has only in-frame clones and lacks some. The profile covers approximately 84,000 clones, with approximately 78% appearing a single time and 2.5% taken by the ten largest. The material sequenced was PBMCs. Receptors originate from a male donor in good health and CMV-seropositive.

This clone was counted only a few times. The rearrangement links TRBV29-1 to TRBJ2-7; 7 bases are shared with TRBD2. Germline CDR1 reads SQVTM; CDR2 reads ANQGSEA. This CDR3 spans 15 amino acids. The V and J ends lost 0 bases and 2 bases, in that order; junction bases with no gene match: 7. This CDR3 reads CSVEDREGFPYEQYF. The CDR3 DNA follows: TGCAGCGTTGAAGATAGGGAGGGTTTCCCCTACGAGCAGTACTTC.

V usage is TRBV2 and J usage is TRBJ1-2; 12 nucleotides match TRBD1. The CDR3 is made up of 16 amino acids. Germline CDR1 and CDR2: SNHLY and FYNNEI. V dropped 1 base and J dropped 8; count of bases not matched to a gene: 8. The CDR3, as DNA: TGTGCCAGCAGTGAAGAGATCGGGACAGGGGGCCGGGGCTACACCTTC. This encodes CASSEEIGTGGRGYTF.

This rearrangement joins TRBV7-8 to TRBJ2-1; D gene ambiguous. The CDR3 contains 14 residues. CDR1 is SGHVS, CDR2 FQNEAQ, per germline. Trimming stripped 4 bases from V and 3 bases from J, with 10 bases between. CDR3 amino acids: CASSSPRRYNEQFF. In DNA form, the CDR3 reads TGTGCCAGCAGCTCACCGAGGCGCTACAATGAGCAGTTCTTC.

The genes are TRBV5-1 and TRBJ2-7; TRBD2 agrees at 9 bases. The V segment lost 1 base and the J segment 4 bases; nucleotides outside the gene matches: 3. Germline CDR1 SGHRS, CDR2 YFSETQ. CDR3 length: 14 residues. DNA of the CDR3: TGCGCCAGCAGCTTGACTAGCGGGTGGTACGAGCAGTACTTC. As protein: CASSLTSGWYEQYF.

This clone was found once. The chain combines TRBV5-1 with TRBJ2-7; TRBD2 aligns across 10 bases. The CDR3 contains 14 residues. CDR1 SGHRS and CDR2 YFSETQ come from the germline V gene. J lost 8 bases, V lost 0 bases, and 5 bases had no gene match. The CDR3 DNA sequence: TGCGCCAGCAGCTTGGGAGCGGGAGGGCCCCAGCAGTACTTC. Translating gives CASSLGAGGPQQYF. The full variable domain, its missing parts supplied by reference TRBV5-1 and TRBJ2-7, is KAGVTQTPRYLIKTRGQQVTLSCSPISGHRSVSWYQQTPGQGLQFLFEYFSETQRNKGNFPGRFSGRQFSNSRSEMNVSTLELGDSALYLCASSLGAGGPQQYFGPGTRLTVT.

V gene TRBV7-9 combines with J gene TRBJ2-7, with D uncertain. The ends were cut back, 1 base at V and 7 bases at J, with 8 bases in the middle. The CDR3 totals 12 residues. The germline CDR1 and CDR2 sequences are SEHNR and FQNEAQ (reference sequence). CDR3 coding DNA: TGTGCCAGCAGCTTAGGGGTCGGGGAGCAGTACTTC. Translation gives CASSLGVGEQYF.

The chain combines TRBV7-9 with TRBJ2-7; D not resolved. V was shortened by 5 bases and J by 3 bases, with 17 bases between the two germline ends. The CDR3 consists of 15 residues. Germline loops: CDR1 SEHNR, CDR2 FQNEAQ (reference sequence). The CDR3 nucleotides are TGTGCCAGCAGCCCGATTGTCGCGGTGGGCTACGAGCAGTACTTC. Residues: CASSPIVAVGYEQYF.

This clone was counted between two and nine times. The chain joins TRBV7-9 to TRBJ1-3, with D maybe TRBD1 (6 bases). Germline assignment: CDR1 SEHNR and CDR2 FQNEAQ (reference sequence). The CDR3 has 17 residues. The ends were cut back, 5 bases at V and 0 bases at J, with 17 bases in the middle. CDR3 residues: CASSPRSTGYSGNTIYF. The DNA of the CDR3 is TGTGCCAGCAGCCCACGATCGACAGGCTACTCTGGAAACACCATATATTTT.

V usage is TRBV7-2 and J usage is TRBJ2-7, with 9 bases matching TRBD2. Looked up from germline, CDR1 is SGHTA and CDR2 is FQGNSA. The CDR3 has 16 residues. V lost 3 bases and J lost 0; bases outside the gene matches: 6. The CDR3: CASSLESGGSSYEQYF. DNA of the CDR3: TGTGCCAGCAGCTTGGAGAGCGGGGGGAGCTCCTACGAGCAGTACTTC.

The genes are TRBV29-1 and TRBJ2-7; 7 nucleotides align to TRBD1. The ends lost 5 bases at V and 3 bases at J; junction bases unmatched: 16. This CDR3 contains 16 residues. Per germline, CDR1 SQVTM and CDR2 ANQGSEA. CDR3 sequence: CSVRAAGTVRIYEQYF. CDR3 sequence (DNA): TGCAGCGTTCGCGCAGCCGGGACAGTACGAATCTACGAGCAGTACTTC.

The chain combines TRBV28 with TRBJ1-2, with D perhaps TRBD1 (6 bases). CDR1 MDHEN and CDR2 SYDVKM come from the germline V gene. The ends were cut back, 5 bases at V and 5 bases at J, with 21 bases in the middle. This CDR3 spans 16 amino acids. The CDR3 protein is CASSQQGLDRKYGYTF. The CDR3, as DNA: TGTGCCAGCAGTCAACAGGGCCTCGACCGAAAGTATGGCTACACCTTC.

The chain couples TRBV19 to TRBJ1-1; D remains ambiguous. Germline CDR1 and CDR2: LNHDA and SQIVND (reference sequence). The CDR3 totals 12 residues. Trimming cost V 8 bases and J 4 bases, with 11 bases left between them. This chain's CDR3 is CASHWRGTEAFF. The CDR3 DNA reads TGTGCCAGTCATTGGCGAGGCACTGAAGCTTTCTTT. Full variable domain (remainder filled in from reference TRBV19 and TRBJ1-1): DGGITQSPKYLFRKEGQNVTLSCEQNLNHDAMYWYRQDPGQGLRLIYYSQIVNDFQKGDIAEGYSVSREKKESFPLTVTSAQKNPTAFYLCASHWRGTEAFFGQGTRLTVV.

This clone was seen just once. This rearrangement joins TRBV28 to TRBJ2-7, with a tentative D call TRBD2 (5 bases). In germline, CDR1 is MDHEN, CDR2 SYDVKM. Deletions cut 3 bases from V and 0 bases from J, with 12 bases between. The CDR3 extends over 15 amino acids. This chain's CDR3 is CASSFKGVSSYEQYF. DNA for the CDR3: TGTGCCAGCAGTTTTAAGGGAGTCAGCTCCTACGAGCAGTACTTC.

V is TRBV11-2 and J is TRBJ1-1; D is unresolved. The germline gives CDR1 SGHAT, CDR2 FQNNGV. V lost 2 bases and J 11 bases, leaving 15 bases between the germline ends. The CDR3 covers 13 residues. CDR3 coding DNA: TGTGCCAGCAGCTTATCAGGAATTGGAATGGCTTTCTTT. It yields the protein CASSLSGIGMAFF.

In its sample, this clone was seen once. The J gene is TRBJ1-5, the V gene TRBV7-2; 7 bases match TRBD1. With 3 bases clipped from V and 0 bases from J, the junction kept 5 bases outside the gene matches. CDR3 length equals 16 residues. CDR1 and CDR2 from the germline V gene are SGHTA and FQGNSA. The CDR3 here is CASSFATGVSNQPQHF. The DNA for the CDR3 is TGTGCCAGCAGCTTCGCCACAGGGGTTAGCAATCAGCCCCAGCATTTT.

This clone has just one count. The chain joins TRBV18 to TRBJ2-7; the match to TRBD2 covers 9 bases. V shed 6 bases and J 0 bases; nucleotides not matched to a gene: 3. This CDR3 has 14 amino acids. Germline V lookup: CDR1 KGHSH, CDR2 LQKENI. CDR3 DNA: TGTGCCAGCTCCCGGACTAGCGCCTCCTACGAGCAGTACTTC. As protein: CASSRTSASYEQYF.

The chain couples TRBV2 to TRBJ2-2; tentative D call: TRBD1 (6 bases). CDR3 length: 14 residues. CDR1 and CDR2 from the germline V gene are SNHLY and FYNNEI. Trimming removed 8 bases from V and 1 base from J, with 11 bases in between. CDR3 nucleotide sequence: TGTGCCAGCGGTGGACAGATGAACACCGGGGAGCTGTTTTTT. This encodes CASGGQMNTGELFF.

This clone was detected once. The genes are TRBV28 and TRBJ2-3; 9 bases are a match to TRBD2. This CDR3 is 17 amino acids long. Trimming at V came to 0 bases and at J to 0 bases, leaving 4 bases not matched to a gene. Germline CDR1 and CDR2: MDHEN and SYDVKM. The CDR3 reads CASSLWSSGTSTDTQYF. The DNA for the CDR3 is TGTGCCAGCAGTTTATGGTCTAGCGGGACGAGCACAGATACGCAGTATTTT. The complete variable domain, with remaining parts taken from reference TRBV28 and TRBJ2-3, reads DVKVTQSSRYLVKRTGEKVFLECVQDMDHENMFWYRQDPGLGLRLIYFSYDVKMKEKGDIPEGYSVSREKKERFSLILESASTNQTSMYLCASSLWSSGTSTDTQYFGPGTRLTVL.

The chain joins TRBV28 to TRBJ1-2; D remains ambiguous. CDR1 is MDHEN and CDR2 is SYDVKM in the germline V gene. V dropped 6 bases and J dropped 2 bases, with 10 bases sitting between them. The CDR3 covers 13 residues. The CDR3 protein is CASRPTENYGYTF. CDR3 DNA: TGTGCCAGCAGGCCTACAGAGAACTATGGCTACACCTTC.

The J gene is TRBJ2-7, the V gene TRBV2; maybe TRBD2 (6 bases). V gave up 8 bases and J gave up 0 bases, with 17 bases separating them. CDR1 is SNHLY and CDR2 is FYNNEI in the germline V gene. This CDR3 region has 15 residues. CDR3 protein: CASGDIGSVSYEQYF. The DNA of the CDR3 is TGTGCCAGCGGGGATATCGGGAGCGTCTCCTACGAGCAGTACTTC.